This T cell receptor beta chain was sequenced for a study of shared clonotypes between healthy human individuals. V was trimmed by 1 base and J by 7 bases, leaving 10 bases between them. This CDR3 has 13 amino acids. Germline assignment: CDR1 SGHNT and CDR2 YENEEA. Sequencing used immunoSEQ multiplex PCR; TCRdb keeps in-frame clones, though not all of them. This table has 450,000 to 500,000 clones, 70% to 80% appearing once. This TCR came from a woman in her 40s in good health. Some clones in this sample may be carry-over from other donors' samples. The sample consisted of PBMCs. The chain recombines TRBV11-3 with TRBJ1-1; D unresolved. The chain's CDR3 is CASSLAPGYEAFF. The CDR3 coding sequence is TGTGCCAGCAGCTTAGCTCCGGGGTATGAAGCTTTCTTT.